Listed below are T cell receptor beta chains from one sample, sequenced in a study of cytomegalovirus exposure and HLA in healthy donors. The assay was immunoSEQ multiplex PCR, and TCRdb's table has in-frame clones only and misses some. The table includes around 40,000 clones, about 66% detected once. Sequencing was done on a sample of PBMCs. The receptors were sampled from a man in his forties or fifties in good health and CMV-seropositive. The CDR3 runs from the conserved cysteine through the conserved F or W. D genes are given only for firm matches. Expanded clones get a size class; other rows say once, few or many, or leave the size out.

clone_size d_call j_call v_call cdr3_nt cdr3_aa
- TRBD1 TRBJ2-7 TRBV5-4 TGTGCCAGCAGCTTGGACAGGGGGCCTTACGAGCAGTACTTC CASSLDRGPYEQYF
few TRBD1 TRBJ1-3 TRBV2 TGTGCCAGCAGTGCCTCCCAGGGGGCAGGAAACACCATATATTTT CASSASQGAGNTIYF
once - TRBJ1-2 TRBV6-4 TGTGCCAGCAGTGACCCTTACCTATCTAACTATGGCTACACCTTC CASSDPYLSNYGYTF
- TRBD1 TRBJ2-1 TRBV5-1 TGCGCCAGCAGCCCAGGGGGCCCCTACAATGAGCAGTTCTTC CASSPGGPYNEQFF
- - TRBJ2-3 TRBV9 TGTGCCAGCAGCGTAGGGGCTAGCGGCACAGATACGCAGTATTTT CASSVGASGTDTQYF
- TRBD1 TRBJ1-2 TRBV7-2 TGTGCCAGCAGCAGGGACAGGGGGCGAGGGGATGGCTACACCTTC CASSRDRGRGDGYTF
once TRBD1 TRBJ1-1 TRBV13 TGTGCCAGCAGCTTGGACAGGGGGGCGGGCCACACTGAAGCTTTCTTT CASSLDRGAGHTEAFF
- TRBD2 TRBJ2-7 TRBV6-1 TGTGCCAGCAGTGAAAATACTAGCGGCCGGTCCTACGAGCAGTACTTC CASSENTSGRSYEQYF
- TRBD1 TRBJ2-7 TRBV12-5 TGTGCTAGTGGTTTGGGGGACAGCTCCTACGAGCAGTACTTC CASGLGDSSYEQYF
- TRBD1 TRBJ1-1 TRBV7-3 TGTGCCAGCAGCTCCACCGGGGACAGGGGAGGCACTGAAGCTTTCTTT CASSSTGDRGGTEAFF
few - TRBJ1-3 TRBV28 TGTGCCACCTCGGACATGGCTGGAAACACCATATATTTT CATSDMAGNTIYF
few TRBD1 TRBJ1-2 TRBV5-1 TGCGCCAGCAGCTTTTCAGGGGGCTCTGGCTACACCTTC CASSFSGGSGYTF
- - TRBJ1-4 TRBV28 TGTGCCAGCAGTGGATCCCCGGGGGGACCGATTAATGAAAAACTGTTTTTT CASSGSPGGPINEKLFF
- TRBD1 TRBJ2-4 TRBV5-1 TGCGCCAGCAGGCCCGGGACAGAAAACATTCAGTACTTC CASRPGTENIQYF
- TRBD1 TRBJ1-5 TRBV4-3 TGCGCCAGCAGCCAAACCGGGACAGGGGGACGCCAGCCCCAGCATTTT CASSQTGTGGRQPQHF
- - TRBJ1-1 TRBV10-2 TGCGCCAGCAGCCTCTCGGACAGCTACACTGAAGCTTTCTTT CASSLSDSYTEAFF
few - TRBJ1-6 TRBV5-1 TGCGCCAGCAGCTTGGGGCAGGTCTATAATTCACCCCTCCACTTT CASSLGQVYNSPLHF
few TRBD2 TRBJ2-1 TRBV5-4 TGTGCCAGCAGTAAGCGGGGCTCCTACAATGAGCAGTTCTTC CASSKRGSYNEQFF
once - TRBJ2-1 TRBV7-2 TGTGCCAGCGCCTCAGGGGGGCCGGGGGATGAGCAGTTCTTC CASASGGPGDEQFF
few TRBD1 TRBJ1-5 TRBV19 TGTGCCAGTAGTACACAGGGGGAAGGTCAGCCCCAGCATTTT CASSTQGEGQPQHF
once TRBD1 TRBJ1-2 TRBV15 TGTGCCACCAGGTTGGACAGGGACGGAAACTATGGCTACACCTTC CATRLDRDGNYGYTF
- TRBD1 TRBJ2-3 TRBV10-2 TGCGCCAGCAGCCCCGGACAGGGGGCGGCAGATACGCAGTATTTT CASSPGQGAADTQYF